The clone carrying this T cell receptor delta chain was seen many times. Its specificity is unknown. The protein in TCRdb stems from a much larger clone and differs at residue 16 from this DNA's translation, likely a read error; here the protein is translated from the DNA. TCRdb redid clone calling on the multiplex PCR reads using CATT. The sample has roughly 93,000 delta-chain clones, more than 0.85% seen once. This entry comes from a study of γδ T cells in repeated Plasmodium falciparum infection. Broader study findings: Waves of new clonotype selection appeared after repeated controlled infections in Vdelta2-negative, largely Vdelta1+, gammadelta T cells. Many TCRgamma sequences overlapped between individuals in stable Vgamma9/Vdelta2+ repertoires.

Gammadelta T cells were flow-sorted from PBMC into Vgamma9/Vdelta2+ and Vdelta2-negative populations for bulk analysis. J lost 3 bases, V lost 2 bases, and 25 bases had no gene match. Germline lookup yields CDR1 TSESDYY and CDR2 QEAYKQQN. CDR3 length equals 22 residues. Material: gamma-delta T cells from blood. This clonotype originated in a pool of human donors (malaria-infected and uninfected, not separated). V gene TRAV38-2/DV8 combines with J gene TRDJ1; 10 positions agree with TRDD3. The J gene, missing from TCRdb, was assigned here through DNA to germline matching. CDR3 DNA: TGTGCTTATAGGAGATTCTTTGCCTTCCCCCCGAGTACTGGGGGATGCGCCGATAAACTCATCTTT. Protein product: CAYRRFFAFPPSTGGCADKLIF.